These T cell receptor beta chains were read from a single sample in a study of T cells expressing NK-cell markers. No DNA is given; TCRdb re-called the 5' RACE reads and lists each CDR3 protein once. Its table records 400,000 or so distinct CDR3 sequences. The sequenced sample was blood T cells: a sorted CD56 or NKG2C T cell subset, CD4+ or CD8+ T cells, or bulk PBMC T cells (not recorded which). The receptors originated from a woman in her fifties or sixties in good health. The CDR3 runs from the conserved cysteine through the conserved F or W. The order of the fields is J gene, V gene, CDR3 protein.

J gene: TRBJ2-3; V gene: TRBV5-1; CDR3 protein: CASSTFGDPTDTQYF
J gene: TRBJ2-1; V gene: TRBV7-8; CDR3 protein: CASSLVRTSGSDEQFF
J gene: TRBJ2-1; V gene: TRBV27; CDR3 protein: CASSWSRDEQFF
J gene: TRBJ1-3; V gene: TRBV7-9; CDR3 protein: CASSLGSASSGNTIYF
J gene: TRBJ2-1; V gene: TRBV12-3/TRBV12-4; CDR3 protein: CASSLGDVSSYNEQFF
J gene: TRBJ2-1; V gene: TRBV7-3; CDR3 protein: CASSLSGRGTNEQFF
J gene: TRBJ2-3; V gene: TRBV5-1; CDR3 protein: CASSLARAVTSGRGNTQYF
J gene: TRBJ2-3; V gene: TRBV10-3; CDR3 protein: CAISVGNTQYF
J gene: TRBJ2-4; V gene: TRBV7-6; CDR3 protein: CASSKIAGDGKNIQYF
J gene: TRBJ2-3; V gene: TRBV24-1; CDR3 protein: CATSTNRDRSSTDTQYF
J gene: TRBJ2-4; V gene: TRBV5-5; CDR3 protein: CASSLEGLQLAKNIQYF
J gene: TRBJ1-5; V gene: TRBV12-3/TRBV12-4; CDR3 protein: CASRLTGNQPQHF
J gene: TRBJ1-6; V gene: TRBV12-5; CDR3 protein: CASGWYPPREDSPLHF
J gene: TRBJ2-1; V gene: TRBV24-1; CDR3 protein: CATGRTTSYNEQFF
J gene: TRBJ2-3; V gene: TRBV20-1; CDR3 protein: CSARATGLAGGPTDTQYF
J gene: TRBJ2-1; V gene: TRBV30; CDR3 protein: CAWSDQGPINEQFF
J gene: TRBJ2-3; V gene: TRBV4-1; CDR3 protein: CATRLEPGQGLDTQYF
J gene: TRBJ2-1; V gene: TRBV24-1; CDR3 protein: CATSDQALSSYNEQFF
J gene: TRBJ2-7; V gene: TRBV5-1; CDR3 protein: CASSLTVNYEQYF
J gene: TRBJ2-2; V gene: TRBV27; CDR3 protein: CASTGTRRSTGELFF
J gene: TRBJ2-3; V gene: TRBV10-3; CDR3 protein: CAITPGPRVDTQYF
J gene: TRBJ1-1; V gene: TRBV7-2; CDR3 protein: CASSQINRMNTEAFF
J gene: TRBJ2-3; V gene: TRBV20-1; CDR3 protein: CSAVGGDTQYF
J gene: TRBJ1-4; V gene: TRBV14; CDR3 protein: CASSQDDRLWEKLFF
J gene: TRBJ1-4; V gene: TRBV9; CDR3 protein: CASSIQGANEKLFF
J gene: TRBJ2-5; V gene: TRBV25-1; CDR3 protein: CASIVAGGVCEETQYF
J gene: TRBJ2-3; V gene: TRBV15; CDR3 protein: CATSAGGTRIEYF
J gene: TRBJ2-7; V gene: TRBV12-3/TRBV12-4; CDR3 protein: CASSQGGLPVGEQYF
J gene: TRBJ2-2; V gene: TRBV27; CDR3 protein: CASTDSPGQKDTGELFF
J gene: TRBJ1-1; V gene: TRBV21-1; CDR3 protein: CASSKALFGGANTEAFF
J gene: TRBJ2-2; V gene: TRBV25-1; CDR3 protein: CASSERGREKAGELFF
J gene: TRBJ2-1; V gene: TRBV10-3; CDR3 protein: CAIRATSGTYNEQFF
J gene: TRBJ2-5; V gene: TRBV9; CDR3 protein: CASSVGWGRETQYF
J gene: TRBJ1-1; V gene: TRBV10-2; CDR3 protein: CASSESDNTEAFF
J gene: TRBJ2-5; V gene: TRBV7-9; CDR3 protein: CASSLVPSGRPGETQYF
J gene: TRBJ2-1; V gene: TRBV7-6; CDR3 protein: CASSPVVGYNEQFF
J gene: TRBJ2-5; V gene: TRBV3-1; CDR3 protein: CASSQKVGNQETQYF
J gene: TRBJ2-1; V gene: TRBV12-3/TRBV12-4; CDR3 protein: CASSWRARNEQFF
J gene: TRBJ2-2; V gene: TRBV5-1; CDR3 protein: CASTVEAGTGELFF
J gene: TRBJ2-3; V gene: TRBV27; CDR3 protein: CASRPAHTDTQYF
J gene: TRBJ2-3; V gene: TRBV5-1; CDR3 protein: CASSQTSAQSTDTQYF
J gene: TRBJ1-1; V gene: TRBV27; CDR3 protein: CASRGWGLDTEAFF
J gene: TRBJ2-3; V gene: TRBV6-1; CDR3 protein: CASSLWAFRREDTQYF
J gene: TRBJ2-5; V gene: TRBV6-5; CDR3 protein: CASSRMGQETQYF
J gene: TRBJ2-3; V gene: TRBV4-1; CDR3 protein: CASSQDNGRGIAGWTDTQYF
J gene: TRBJ2-5; V gene: TRBV9; CDR3 protein: CASSPLGTSAETQYF
J gene: TRBJ2-6; V gene: TRBV4-1; CDR3 protein: CASSQDRVYSGANVLTF
J gene: TRBJ2-5; V gene: TRBV12-3/TRBV12-4; CDR3 protein: CASSSTGLGQYF
J gene: TRBJ2-5; V gene: TRBV5-6; CDR3 protein: CASSVLATQETQYF
J gene: TRBJ2-5; V gene: TRBV7-9; CDR3 protein: CATAGRSGETQYF
J gene: TRBJ2-1; V gene: TRBV11-3; CDR3 protein: CASSRRRGTSSPEQFF
J gene: TRBJ2-1; V gene: TRBV6-1; CDR3 protein: CASSEVLGGRGQFF
J gene: TRBJ2-5; V gene: TRBV12-3/TRBV12-4; CDR3 protein: CASSAPGQGRETQYF